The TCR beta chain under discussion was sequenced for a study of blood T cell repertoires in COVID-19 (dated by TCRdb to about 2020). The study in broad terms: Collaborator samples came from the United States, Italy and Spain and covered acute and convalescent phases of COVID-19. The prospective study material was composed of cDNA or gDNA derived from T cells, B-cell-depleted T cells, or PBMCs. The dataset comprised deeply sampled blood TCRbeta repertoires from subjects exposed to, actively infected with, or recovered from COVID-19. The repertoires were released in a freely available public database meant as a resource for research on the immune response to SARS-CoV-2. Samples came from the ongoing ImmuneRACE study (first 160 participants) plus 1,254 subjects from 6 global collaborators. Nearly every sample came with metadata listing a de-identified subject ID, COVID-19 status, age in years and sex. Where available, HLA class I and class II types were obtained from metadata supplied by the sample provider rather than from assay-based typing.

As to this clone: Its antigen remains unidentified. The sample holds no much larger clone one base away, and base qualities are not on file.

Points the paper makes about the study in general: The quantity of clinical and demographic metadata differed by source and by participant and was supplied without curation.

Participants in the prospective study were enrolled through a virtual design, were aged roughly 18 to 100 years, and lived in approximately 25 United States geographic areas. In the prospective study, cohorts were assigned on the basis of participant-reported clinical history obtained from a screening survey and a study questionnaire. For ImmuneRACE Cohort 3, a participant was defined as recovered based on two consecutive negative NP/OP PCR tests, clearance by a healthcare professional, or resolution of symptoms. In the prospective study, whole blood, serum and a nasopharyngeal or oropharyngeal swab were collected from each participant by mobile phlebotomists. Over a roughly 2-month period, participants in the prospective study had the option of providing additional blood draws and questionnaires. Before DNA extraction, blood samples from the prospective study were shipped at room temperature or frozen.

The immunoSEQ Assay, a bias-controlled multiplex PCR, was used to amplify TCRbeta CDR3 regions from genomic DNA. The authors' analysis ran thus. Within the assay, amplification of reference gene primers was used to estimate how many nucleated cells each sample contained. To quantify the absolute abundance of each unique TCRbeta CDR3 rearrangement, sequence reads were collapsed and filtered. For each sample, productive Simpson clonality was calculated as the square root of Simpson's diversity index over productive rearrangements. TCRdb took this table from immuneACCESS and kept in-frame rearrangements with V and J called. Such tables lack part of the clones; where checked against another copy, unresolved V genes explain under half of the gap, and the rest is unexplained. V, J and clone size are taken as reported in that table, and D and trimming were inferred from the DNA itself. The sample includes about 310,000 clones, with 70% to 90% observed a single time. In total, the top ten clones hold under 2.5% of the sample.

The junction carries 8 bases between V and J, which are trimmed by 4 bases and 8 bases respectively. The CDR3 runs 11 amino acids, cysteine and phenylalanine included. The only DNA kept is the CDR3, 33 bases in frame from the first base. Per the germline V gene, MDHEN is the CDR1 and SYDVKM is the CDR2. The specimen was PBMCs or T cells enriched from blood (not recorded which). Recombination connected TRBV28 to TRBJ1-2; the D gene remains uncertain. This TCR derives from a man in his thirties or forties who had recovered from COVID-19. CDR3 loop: CASSSRVGYTF. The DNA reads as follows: TGTGCCAGCAGTTCGAGGGTCGGCTACACCTTC.